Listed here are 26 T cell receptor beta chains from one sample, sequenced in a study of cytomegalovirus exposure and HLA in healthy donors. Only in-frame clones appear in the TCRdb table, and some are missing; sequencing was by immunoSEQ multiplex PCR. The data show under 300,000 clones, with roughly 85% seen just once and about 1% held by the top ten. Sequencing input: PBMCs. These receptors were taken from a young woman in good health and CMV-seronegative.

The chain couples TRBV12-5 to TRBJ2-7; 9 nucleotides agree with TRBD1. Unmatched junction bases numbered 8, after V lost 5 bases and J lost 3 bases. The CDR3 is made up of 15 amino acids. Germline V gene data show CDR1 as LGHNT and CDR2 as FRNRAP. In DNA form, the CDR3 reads TGTGCTAGTGGTCGGGACAGGGAAGTATACTACGAGCAGTACTTC. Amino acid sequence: CASGRDREVYYEQYF.

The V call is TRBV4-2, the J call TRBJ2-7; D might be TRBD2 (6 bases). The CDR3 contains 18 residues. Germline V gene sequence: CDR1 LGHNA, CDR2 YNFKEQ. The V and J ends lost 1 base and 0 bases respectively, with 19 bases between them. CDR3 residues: CASSQGGSVRRDSYEQYF. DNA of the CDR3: TGTGCCAGCAGCCAAGGGGGGTCCGTGAGGCGGGACTCCTACGAGCAGTACTTC.

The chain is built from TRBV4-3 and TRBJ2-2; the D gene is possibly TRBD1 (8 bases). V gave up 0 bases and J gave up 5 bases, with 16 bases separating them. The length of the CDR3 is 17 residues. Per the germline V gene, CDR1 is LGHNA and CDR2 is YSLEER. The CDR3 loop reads CASSQDMTGEGTGELFF. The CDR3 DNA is TGCGCCAGCAGCCAAGATATGACAGGGGAGGGGACCGGGGAGCTGTTTTTT.

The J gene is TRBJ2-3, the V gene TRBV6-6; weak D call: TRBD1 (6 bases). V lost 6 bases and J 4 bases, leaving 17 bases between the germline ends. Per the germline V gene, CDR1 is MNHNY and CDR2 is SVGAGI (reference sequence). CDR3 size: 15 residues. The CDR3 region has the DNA TGTGCCAGCAGCACGTCAGGGGTTGGAGCAGATACGCAGTATTTT. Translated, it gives CASSTSGVGADTQYF.

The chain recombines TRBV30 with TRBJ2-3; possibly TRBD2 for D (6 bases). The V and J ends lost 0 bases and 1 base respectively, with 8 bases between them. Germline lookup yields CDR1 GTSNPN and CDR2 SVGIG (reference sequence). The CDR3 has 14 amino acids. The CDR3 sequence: CAWSVTGGTDTQYF. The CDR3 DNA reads TGTGCCTGGAGTGTGACGGGGGGCACAGATACGCAGTATTTT.

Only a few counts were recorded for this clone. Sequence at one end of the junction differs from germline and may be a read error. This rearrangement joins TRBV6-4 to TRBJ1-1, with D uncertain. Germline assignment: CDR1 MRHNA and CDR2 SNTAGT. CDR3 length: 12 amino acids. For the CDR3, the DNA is TGTGCCAGCAGTGAGTCCCGCTCCCAGGTTATCTTT. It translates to CASSESRSQVIF.

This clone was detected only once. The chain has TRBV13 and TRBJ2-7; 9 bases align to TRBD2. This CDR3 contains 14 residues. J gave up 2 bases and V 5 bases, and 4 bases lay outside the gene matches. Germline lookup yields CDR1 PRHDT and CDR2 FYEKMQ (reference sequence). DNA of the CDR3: TGTGCCAGCAGCCCGACTAGCGGAACCTACGAGCAGTACTTC. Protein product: CASSPTSGTYEQYF.

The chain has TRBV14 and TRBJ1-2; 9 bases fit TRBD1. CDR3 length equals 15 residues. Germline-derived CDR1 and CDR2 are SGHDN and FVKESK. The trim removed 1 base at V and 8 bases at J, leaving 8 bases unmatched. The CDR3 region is CASSQVPGQGHGYTF. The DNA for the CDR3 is TGTGCCAGCAGCCAAGTACCGGGACAGGGACACGGCTACACCTTC.

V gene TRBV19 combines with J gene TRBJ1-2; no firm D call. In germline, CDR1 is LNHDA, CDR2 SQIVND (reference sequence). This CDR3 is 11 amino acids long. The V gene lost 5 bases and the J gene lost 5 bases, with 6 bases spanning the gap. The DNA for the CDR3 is TGTGCCAGTAGTGAACGGTATGGCTACACCTTC. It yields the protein CASSERYGYTF.

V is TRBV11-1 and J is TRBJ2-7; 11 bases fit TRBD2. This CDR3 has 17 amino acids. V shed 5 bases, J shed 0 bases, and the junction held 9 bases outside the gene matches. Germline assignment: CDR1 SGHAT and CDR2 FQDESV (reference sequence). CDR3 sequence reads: CASSRGFLAGGSYEQYF. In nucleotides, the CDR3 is TGTGCCAGCAGCCGCGGCTTCCTAGCGGGGGGCTCCTACGAGCAGTACTTC.

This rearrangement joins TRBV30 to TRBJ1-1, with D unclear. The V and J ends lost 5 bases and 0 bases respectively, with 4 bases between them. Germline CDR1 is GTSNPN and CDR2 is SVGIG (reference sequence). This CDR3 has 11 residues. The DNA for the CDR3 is TGTGCCTGGGCTATGAACACTGAAGCTTTCTTT. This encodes CAWAMNTEAFF. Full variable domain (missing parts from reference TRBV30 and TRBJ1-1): SQTIHQWPATLVQPVGSPLSLECTVEGTSNPNLYWYRQAAGRGLQLLFYSVGIGQISSEVPQNLSASRPQDRQFILSSKKLLLSDSGFYLCAWAMNTEAFFGQGTRLTVV.

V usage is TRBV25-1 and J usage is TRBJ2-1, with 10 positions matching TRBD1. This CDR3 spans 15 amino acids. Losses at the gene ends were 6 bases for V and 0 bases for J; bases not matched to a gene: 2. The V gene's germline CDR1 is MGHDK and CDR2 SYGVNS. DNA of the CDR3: TGTGCCAGCAGCTGGACAGGGGGCTCCTACAATGAGCAGTTCTTC. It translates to CASSWTGGSYNEQFF.

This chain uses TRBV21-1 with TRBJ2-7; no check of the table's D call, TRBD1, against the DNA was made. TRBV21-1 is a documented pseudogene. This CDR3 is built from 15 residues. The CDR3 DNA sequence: TGTGCCAGCAGCAACTGCGGGACAGCAATGTACGAGCAGTACTTC. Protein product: CASSNCGTAMYEQYF.

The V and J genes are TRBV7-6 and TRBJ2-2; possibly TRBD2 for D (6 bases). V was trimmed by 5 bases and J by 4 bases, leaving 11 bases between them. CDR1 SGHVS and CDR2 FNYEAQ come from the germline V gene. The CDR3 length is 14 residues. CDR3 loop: CASSPDGGTGELFF. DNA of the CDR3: TGTGCCAGCAGCCCGGACGGGGGCACCGGGGAGCTGTTTTTT. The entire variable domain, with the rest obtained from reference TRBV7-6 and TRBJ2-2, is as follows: GAGVSQSPRYKVTKRGQDVALRCDPISGHVSLYWYRQALGQGPEFLTYFNYEAQQDKSGLPNDRFSAERPEGSISTLTIQRTEQRDSAMYRCASSPDGGTGELFFGEGSRLTVL.

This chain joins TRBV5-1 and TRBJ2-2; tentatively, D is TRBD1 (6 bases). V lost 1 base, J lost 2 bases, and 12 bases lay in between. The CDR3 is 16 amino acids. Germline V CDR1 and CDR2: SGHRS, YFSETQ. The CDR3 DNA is TGCGCCAGCAGCTTGTCCTGGACAGAAAACACCGGGGAGCTGTTTTTT. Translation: CASSLSWTENTGELFF.

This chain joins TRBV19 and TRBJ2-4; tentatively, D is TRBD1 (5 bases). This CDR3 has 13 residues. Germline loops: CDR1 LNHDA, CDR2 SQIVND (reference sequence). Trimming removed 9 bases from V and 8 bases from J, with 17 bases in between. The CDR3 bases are TGTGCCAGCTCCGTCCTTAGGGGATACATTCAGTACTTC. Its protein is CASSVLRGYIQYF.

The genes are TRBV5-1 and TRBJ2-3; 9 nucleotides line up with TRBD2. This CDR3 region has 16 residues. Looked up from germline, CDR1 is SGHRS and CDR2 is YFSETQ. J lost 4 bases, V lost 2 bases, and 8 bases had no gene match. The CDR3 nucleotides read TGCGCCAGCAGCTTAGTAGGGACTAGCCTCGCAGATACGCAGTATTTT. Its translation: CASSLVGTSLADTQYF.

The CDR3 region is CASSPNPGTGMGEQFF. CDR3 in DNA: TGCGCCAGCAGCCCTAACCCGGGGACAGGGATGGGCGAGCAGTTCTTC. The chain has TRBV5-1 and TRBJ2-1, with 9 bases that match TRBD1. Germline values: CDR1 SGHRS, CDR2 YFSETQ. The length of the CDR3 is 16 residues. J lost 10 bases, V lost 4 bases, and 15 bases had no gene match.

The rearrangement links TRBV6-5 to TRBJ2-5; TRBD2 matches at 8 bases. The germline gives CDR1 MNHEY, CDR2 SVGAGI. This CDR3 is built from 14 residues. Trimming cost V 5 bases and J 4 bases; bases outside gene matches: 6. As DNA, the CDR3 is TGTGCCAGCAGTCCCGGACTAGCTATAGAGACCCAGTACTTC. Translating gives CASSPGLAIETQYF.

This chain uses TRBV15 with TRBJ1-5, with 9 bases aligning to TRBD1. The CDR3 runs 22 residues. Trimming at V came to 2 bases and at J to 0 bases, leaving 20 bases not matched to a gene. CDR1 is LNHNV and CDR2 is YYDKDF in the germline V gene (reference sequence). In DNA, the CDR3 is TGTGCCACCAGCAGATACTCACAAGTACAGGGGGCAGGAGATAGTAGCAATCAGCCCCAGCATTTT. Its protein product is CATSRYSQVQGAGDSSNQPQHF.

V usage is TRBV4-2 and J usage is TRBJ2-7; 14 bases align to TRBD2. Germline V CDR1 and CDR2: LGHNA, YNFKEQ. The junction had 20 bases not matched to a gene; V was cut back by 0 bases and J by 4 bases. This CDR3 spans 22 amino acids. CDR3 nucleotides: TGTGCCAGCAGCCAAGATTCCCAGGGGCGACTAGCGGGAGGGAAGAGGGGTTACGAGCAGTACTTC. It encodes CASSQDSQGRLAGGKRGYEQYF.

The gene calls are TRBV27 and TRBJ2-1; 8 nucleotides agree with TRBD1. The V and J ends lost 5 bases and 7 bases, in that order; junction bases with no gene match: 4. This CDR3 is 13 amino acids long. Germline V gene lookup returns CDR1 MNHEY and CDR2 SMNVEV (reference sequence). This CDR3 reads CASSRTGRNEQFF. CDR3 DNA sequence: TGTGCCAGCAGTAGGACAGGGAGGAATGAGCAGTTCTTC.

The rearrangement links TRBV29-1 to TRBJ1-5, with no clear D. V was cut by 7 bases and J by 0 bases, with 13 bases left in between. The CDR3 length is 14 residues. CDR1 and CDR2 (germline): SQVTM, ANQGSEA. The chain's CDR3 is CSGRLGDSNQPQHF. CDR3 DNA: TGCAGCGGCAGGTTGGGTGATAGCAATCAGCCCCAGCATTTT.

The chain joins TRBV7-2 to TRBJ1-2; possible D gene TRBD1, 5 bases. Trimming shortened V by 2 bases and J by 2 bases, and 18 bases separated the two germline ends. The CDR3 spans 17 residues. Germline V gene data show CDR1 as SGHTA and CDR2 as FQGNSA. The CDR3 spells CASSLKAGQGGNYGYTF. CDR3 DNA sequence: TGTGCCAGCAGCTTAAAGGCTGGGCAGGGAGGAAACTATGGCTACACCTTC.

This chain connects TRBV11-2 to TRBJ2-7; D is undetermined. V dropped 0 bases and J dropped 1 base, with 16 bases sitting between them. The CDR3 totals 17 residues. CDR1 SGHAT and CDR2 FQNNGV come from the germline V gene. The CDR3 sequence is CASSLDRSADSSYEQYF. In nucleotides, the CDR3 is TGTGCCAGCAGCTTAGATCGAAGTGCTGACTCTTCCTACGAGCAGTACTTC.

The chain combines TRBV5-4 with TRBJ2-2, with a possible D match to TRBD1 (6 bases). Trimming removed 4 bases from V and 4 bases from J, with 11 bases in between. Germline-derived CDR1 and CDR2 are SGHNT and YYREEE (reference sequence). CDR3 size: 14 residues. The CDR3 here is CASSRTESTGELFF. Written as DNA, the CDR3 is TGTGCCAGCAGCCGGACAGAGTCCACCGGGGAGCTGTTTTTT.